A selection of T cell receptor beta chains follows, all from one sample in a study of cytomegalovirus exposure and HLA in healthy donors. Profiled with immunoSEQ multiplex PCR; TCRdb holds only in-frame clones, not every one. The sample includes about 140,000 clones, over 60% of them seen just once. Sequencing was performed on PBMCs. These receptors originate from a man aged 35 to 55 in good health and CMV-seropositive. The CDR3 runs from the conserved cysteine through the conserved F or W. D genes are given only for firm matches. Part of the rows lack a size; the others show once, few, many or a class for expanded clones.

D gene: NA
clone size: NA
V gene: TRBV11-2
J gene: TRBJ1-6
CDR3 protein: CASSLESGKVNSPLHF
CDR3 DNA: TGTGCCAGCAGCTTAGAGTCCGGGAAGGTTAATTCACCCCTCCACTTT

D gene: NA
clone size: NA
V gene: TRBV19
J gene: TRBJ2-3
CDR3 protein: CASSPLTGTDTQYF
CDR3 DNA: TGTGCCAGTAGCCCACTCACAGGAACAGATACGCAGTATTTT

D gene: TRBD2
clone size: NA
V gene: TRBV7-9
J gene: TRBJ2-3
CDR3 protein: CASSLGLAGVDTQYF
CDR3 DNA: TGTGCCAGCAGCTTAGGACTAGCGGGGGTAGATACGCAGTATTTT

D gene: TRBD2
clone size: NA
V gene: TRBV30
J gene: TRBJ2-7
CDR3 protein: CAWSVRSSGGLYEQYF
CDR3 DNA: TGTGCCTGGAGTGTACGATCTAGCGGGGGACTCTACGAGCAGTACTTC

D gene: NA
clone size: NA
V gene: TRBV29-1
J gene: TRBJ1-2
CDR3 protein: CSVYGGGAGGDYGYTF
CDR3 DNA: TGCAGCGTTTATGGGGGGGGCGCCGGTGGGGACTATGGCTACACCTTC

D gene: TRBD1
clone size: NA
V gene: TRBV10-1
J gene: TRBJ2-7
CDR3 protein: CASSERTGYEQYF
CDR3 DNA: TGCGCCAGCAGTGAGAGGACAGGCTACGAGCAGTACTTC

D gene: TRBD1
clone size: once
V gene: TRBV29-1
J gene: TRBJ1-2
CDR3 protein: CSVVGQVPNYGYTF
CDR3 DNA: TGCAGCGTGGTTGGACAGGTCCCTAACTATGGCTACACCTTC

D gene: TRBD2
clone size: NA
V gene: TRBV7-3
J gene: TRBJ2-1
CDR3 protein: CASSLSAMGREKTYNEQFF
CDR3 DNA: TGTGCCAGCAGCTTATCGGCTATGGGGCGGGAGAAAACCTACAATGAGCAGTTCTTC

D gene: NA
clone size: NA
V gene: TRBV19
J gene: TRBJ1-2
CDR3 protein: CASRRDGATESYGYTF
CDR3 DNA: TGTGCCAGTCGCAGAGATGGGGCGACAGAGAGCTATGGCTACACCTTC

D gene: NA
clone size: NA
V gene: TRBV19
J gene: TRBJ1-2
CDR3 protein: CASSTKIQGYYGYTF
CDR3 DNA: TGTGCCAGTAGTACGAAAATCCAGGGGTATTATGGCTACACCTTC

D gene: TRBD2
clone size: NA
V gene: TRBV5-6
J gene: TRBJ2-7
CDR3 protein: CASSPGPGTTEQYF
CDR3 DNA: TGTGCCAGCAGCCCTGGACCGGGGACTACTGAGCAGTACTTC

D gene: NA
clone size: NA
V gene: TRBV18
J gene: TRBJ2-1
CDR3 protein: CASSPGSNEQFF
CDR3 DNA: TGTGCCAGCTCACCGGGGAGTAATGAGCAGTTCTTC